The 16 T cell receptor beta chains below all came from one sample that was sequenced in a study of CXCR3-negative and CXCR3-positive naive CD8 T cells. UMI-labeled 5' RACE TRB cDNA libraries were prepared from the cells. TCRdb reprocessed the 5' RACE reads and keeps a single row for each CDR3 protein, giving no DNA. The listing contains under 45,000 distinct CDR3 sequences. Sequencing input: memory CD8+ T cells from blood. The source of these receptors is a human donor in good health. Some clones in this sample may be carry-over from other donors' samples.

V is TRBV12-3 or TRBV12-4 and J is TRBJ2-1; TCRdb gives TRBD1 as the D gene, but with no DNA this cannot be confirmed. The CDR3 covers 16 residues. The chain's CDR3 is CASSSLGQGNYNEQFF.

This chain connects TRBV7-6 to TRBJ2-7. The germline gives CDR1 SGHVS, CDR2 FNYEAQ. The CDR3 has 13 amino acids. CDR3 sequence reads: CASSQELNYEQYF.

The chain uses TRBV29-1 and TRBJ2-1; TCRdb's D call, TRBD1, is unchecked because there is no DNA. The CDR3 sequence is 11 residues long. From germline, CDR1 is SQVTM and CDR2 ANQGSEA. Here the CDR3 reads CSVELGRGQFF.

The V gene is TRBV12-3 or TRBV12-4, the J gene TRBJ2-1; the TRBD1 assignment by TCRdb is unverifiable without DNA. The CDR3 is 14 amino acids. The CDR3 loop reads CASSRDVGVGEQFF.

V gene TRBV6-5 combines with J gene TRBJ2-1; TCRdb's assignment of TRBD2 cannot be checked, as there is no DNA. The CDR3 has 15 amino acids. Germline lookup yields CDR1 MNHEY and CDR2 SVGAGI. CDR3 amino acids: CASSYRSELRGEQFF.

The V call is TRBV7-9, the J call TRBJ2-7. CDR1 and CDR2 (germline): SEHNR, FQNEAQ (reference sequence). The CDR3 extends over 13 amino acids. CDR3 amino acids: CASSLGGLYEQYF.

The chain has TRBV11-2 and TRBJ2-5. Germline lookup yields CDR1 SGHAT and CDR2 FQNNGV. The CDR3 extends over 15 amino acids. The CDR3 sequence: CASSLGLPFQETQYF. The full variable domain, with the rest looked up from reference TRBV11-2 and TRBJ2-5, is EAGVAQSPRYKIIEKRQSVAFWCNPISGHATLYWYQQILGQGPKLLIQFQNNGVVDDSQLPKDRFSAERLKGVDSTLKIQPAKLEDSAVYLCASSLGLPFQETQYFGPGTRLLVL.

The V gene is TRBV28, the J gene TRBJ1-2. In germline, CDR1 is MDHEN, CDR2 SYDVKM. The CDR3 contains 13 residues. This chain's CDR3 is CASSQTTDYGYTF.

The rearrangement links TRBV7-3 to TRBJ1-1; without DNA, the TCRdb call of TRBD1 cannot be checked. Germline V lookup: CDR1 SGHTA, CDR2 FQGTGA. The CDR3 is made up of 14 amino acids. The CDR3: CASSATGGRTEAFF. Full variable domain (remainder filled in from reference TRBV7-3 and TRBJ1-1): GAGVSQTPSNKVTEKGKYVELRCDPISGHTALYWYRQSLGQGPEFLIYFQGTGAADDSGLPNDRFFAVRPEGSVSTLKIQRTERGDSAVYLCASSATGGRTEAFFGQGTRLTVV.

The rearrangement links TRBV12-3 or TRBV12-4 to TRBJ2-1; TCRdb reports TRBD2, a call that lacks DNA to check it against. CDR3 length equals 16 residues. CDR3 sequence: CASSTLGGRRDNEQFF.

The gene calls are TRBV6-5 and TRBJ2-7; the D gene TCRdb calls, TRBD1, cannot be checked with no DNA. The CDR3 length is 12 residues. Germline V gene data show CDR1 as MNHEY and CDR2 as SVGAGI. The CDR3 here is CASSHRRSEQYF.

V is TRBV23-1 and J is TRBJ2-3; no DNA is available, so the TRBD1 call from TCRdb remains unchecked. TRBV23-1 is recorded as an ORF, its role being uncertain. The CDR3 spans 19 residues. The CDR3: CASSQDIEADALRADTQYF.

This chain links TRBV12-3 or TRBV12-4 with TRBJ2-1; TCRdb returns TRBD1, unconfirmable since there is no DNA. The CDR3 consists of 12 residues. The CDR3 spells CASSSGGEEQFF.

This rearrangement joins TRBV28 to TRBJ2-5; without DNA, the TCRdb call of TRBD2 cannot be checked. CDR3 length equals 14 residues. CDR1 MDHEN and CDR2 SYDVKM come from the germline V gene. The CDR3 is CASSLLAGWETQYF.

The V call is TRBV5-1, the J call TRBJ2-7; TCRdb names TRBD1, which stays unverified in the absence of DNA. Germline V gene data show CDR1 as SGHRS and CDR2 as YFSETQ. CDR3 length: 13 residues. CDR3 residues: CASSLRDPYEQYF.

This rearrangement joins TRBV7-2 to TRBJ2-7; TCRdb proposes TRBD2, but this gene call is untestable without DNA. The CDR3 is made up of 16 amino acids. Germline values: CDR1 SGHTA, CDR2 FQGNSA. CDR3 protein: CASSPPERVNPYEQYF.